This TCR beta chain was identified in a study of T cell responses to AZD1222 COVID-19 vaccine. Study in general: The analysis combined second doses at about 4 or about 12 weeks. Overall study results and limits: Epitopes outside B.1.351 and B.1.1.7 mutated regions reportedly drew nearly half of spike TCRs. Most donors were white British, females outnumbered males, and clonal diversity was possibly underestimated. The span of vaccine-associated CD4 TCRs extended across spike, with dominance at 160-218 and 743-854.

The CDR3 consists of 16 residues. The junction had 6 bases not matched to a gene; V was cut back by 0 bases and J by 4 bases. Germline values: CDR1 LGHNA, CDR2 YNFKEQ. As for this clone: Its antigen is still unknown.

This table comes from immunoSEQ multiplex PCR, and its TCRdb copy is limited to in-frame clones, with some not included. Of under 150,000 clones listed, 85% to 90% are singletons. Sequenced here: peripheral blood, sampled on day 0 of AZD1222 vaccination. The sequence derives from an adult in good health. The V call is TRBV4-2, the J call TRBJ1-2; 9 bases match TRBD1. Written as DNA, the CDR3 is TGTGCCAGCAGCCAAGAACGGGACAGGGTTGCCTATGGCTACACCTTC. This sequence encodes CASSQERDRVAYGYTF.